This T cell receptor (beta chain) came from a study of radiotherapy plus CTLA-4 blockade in lung cancer. Notes on the study in general: Some TCR clones had been derived from tumors. These clones expanded in peripheral blood after radiotherapy plus ipilimumab. In blood, early T cell clone dynamics reportedly predicted response best, together with interferon-beta.

Sequenced by immunoSEQ multiplex PCR; TCRdb stores in-frame clones only, minus some. The profile shows about 45,000 clones, over 55% of them singletons. As for this clone: Its antigen is as yet unknown.

The CDR3 is 16 amino acids. With V trimmed by 1 base and J by 2 bases, 4 bases remained unmatched. Germline CDR1 reads MGHDK; CDR2 reads SYGVNS. This TCR was recovered from a human donor with non-small cell lung cancer who had a partial response to radiotherapy plus ipilimumab. J is TRBJ2-3 and V is TRBV25-1; 9 bases map to TRBD2. Sample: peripheral blood, taken from a patient treated with radiotherapy plus ipilimumab. In nucleotides, the CDR3 is TGTGCCAGCAGTGAATTGATGGGACTAGCCACAGATACGCAGTATTTT. Translation gives CASSELMGLATDTQYF.